The source of this T cell receptor (beta chain) is a study of T cell clonality in common variable immunodeficiency. Study outcomes and limitations: T cell subpopulation sequencing would be needed to explain CVID clonality. Compared with controls, CVID subjects had fewer shared TCRbeta clones.

Assay: immunoSEQ multiplex PCR; the TCRdb copy retains only in-frame clones and omits some. The sample has 50,000 to 60,000 clones, none seen only once. At least ten counts were recorded for this clone. Its antigen is not identified. The CDR3 end lies 3 residues beyond the end of the read and is filled in from the germline J gene. This CDR3 has 15 residues. CDR1 is SGHRS, CDR2 YFSETQ, per germline. Trimming removed 5 bases from V and 5 bases from J; junction bases left unmatched: 7. The gene calls are TRBV5-1 and TRBJ2-2, with 9 bases that match TRBD1. Specimen: peripheral blood mononuclear cells. The receptor's source is a person between 18 and 75 years old in good health. Partial CDR3 DNA: TGCGCCAGCAGAAGGGAGGACAGGGGTACCGGGGAG. This translates into CASRREDRGTGE. Given in full, the CDR3 is CASRREDRGTGELFF.